Below are 18 T cell receptor beta chains sequenced from a single sample in a study of blood T cell repertoires in COVID-19. Assay: immunoSEQ multiplex PCR; the TCRdb copy retains only in-frame clones and omits some. Of roughly 280,000 clones listed, around 88% are singletons. The sample taken for sequencing was peripheral blood. Source of these receptors: a man aged 25 to 40 with active or convalescent COVID-19.

The chain uses TRBV23-1 and TRBJ2-2, with 7 bases aligning to TRBD2. TRBV23-1 is known as an ORF, though its function is uncertain. This CDR3 is built from 16 residues. The ends lost 7 bases at V and 5 bases at J; junction bases unmatched: 13. Written as DNA, the CDR3 is TGCGCCAGCAAACAGGTTAGAAGGGGAGGGACCGGGGAGCTGTTTTTT. This sequence encodes CASKQVRRGGTGELFF.

This sequence joins TRBV5-5 and TRBJ2-4, with 10 bases aligning to TRBD1. J was trimmed by 7 bases and V by 3 bases; bases with no gene match: 4. Per the germline V gene, CDR1 is SGHKS and CDR2 is YYEKEE (reference sequence). The CDR3 is made up of 14 amino acids. CDR3 residues: CASSWDRGWNIQYF. The DNA for the CDR3 is TGTGCCAGCAGCTGGGACAGGGGTTGGAACATTCAGTACTTC.

CDR3 in amino acids: CASTPGPQNTEAFF. DNA for the CDR3: TGCGCCAGCACCCCCGGTCCTCAGAACACTGAAGCTTTCTTT. V usage is TRBV10-2 and J usage is TRBJ1-1, with D uncertain. V was trimmed by 7 bases and J by 1 base, leaving 13 bases between them. Per germline, CDR1 WSHSY and CDR2 SAAADI. CDR3 length: 14 amino acids.

This clone was found once. The V and J genes are TRBV4-2 and TRBJ2-5; 11 bases fit TRBD2. This CDR3 has 16 residues. Germline V gives CDR1 LGHNA, CDR2 YNFKEQ. The J segment lost 1 base and the V segment lost 3 bases, leaving 4 bases of the junction unmatched. In nucleotides, the CDR3 is TGTGCCAGCAGCCAGAAGACTAGCGGGGCCCAAGAGACCCAGTACTTC. It is translated as CASSQKTSGAQETQYF.

The V and J genes are TRBV19 and TRBJ2-5; D uncertain. The length of the CDR3 is 15 residues. The V gene lost 2 bases and the J gene lost 1 base, with 11 bases spanning the gap. Germline V CDR1 and CDR2: LNHDA, SQIVND (reference sequence). CDR3 nucleotides: TGTGCCAGTAGTATATGGTCTGGCAGCCAAGAGACCCAGTACTTC. This gives the protein CASSIWSGSQETQYF.

CDR3 DNA sequence: TGTGCCAGCAGTGGACCCGAAGGGGCGGGGGGCTACACCTTC. Translated: CASSGPEGAGGYTF. The rearrangement joins TRBV2 to TRBJ1-2; D is perhaps TRBD1 (5 bases). Trimming stripped 4 bases from V and 8 bases from J, with 17 bases between. Germline V gene sequence: CDR1 SNHLY, CDR2 FYNNEI. The length of the CDR3 is 14 residues.

The chain joins TRBV6-1 to TRBJ1-6, with D uncertain. CDR3 length equals 16 residues. Germline V lookup: CDR1 MNHNS, CDR2 SASEGT. V lost 0 bases, J lost 7 bases, and 13 bases lay in between. The CDR3 DNA sequence: TGTGCCAGCAGTGAAGCTGAGGGAGGGAGGAATTCACCCCTCCACTTT. Protein product: CASSEAEGGRNSPLHF.

The J gene is TRBJ2-3, the V gene TRBV6-1, with D possibly matching TRBD1 (6 bases). The CDR3 is 14 residues long. V was clipped by 2 bases and J by 3 bases, with 9 bases between them. Looked up from germline, CDR1 is MNHNS and CDR2 is SASEGT. CDR3 sequence reads: CASSERDKTDTQYF. The CDR3 nucleotides read TGTGCCAGCAGTGAACGGGACAAAACAGATACGCAGTATTTT.

This chain uses TRBV5-4 with TRBJ1-6; D might be TRBD1 (6 bases). In germline, CDR1 is SGHNT, CDR2 YYREEE (reference sequence). The CDR3 has 14 residues. Trimming removed 1 base at V and 10 bases at J, with 12 bases between. The chain's CDR3 is CASSLRGGGSPLHF. CDR3 coding DNA: TGTGCCAGCAGCTTGCGCGGGGGCGGATCACCCCTCCACTTT.

The gene calls are TRBV12-5 and TRBJ2-7; 7 bases map to TRBD1. Germline trimming cut 2 bases from V and 7 bases from J; bases unmatched to any gene: 14. The CDR3 is 16 residues long. From germline, CDR1 is LGHNT and CDR2 FRNRAP. CDR3 sequence reads: CASGLNWDRDYCEQYF. CDR3 bases: TGTGCTAGTGGTTTGAACTGGGACAGAGACTACTGTGAGCAGTACTTC.

The rearrangement links TRBV10-1 to TRBJ2-1; no clear D. Trimming removed 4 bases at V and 2 bases at J, with 9 bases between. The CDR3 totals 14 residues. CDR1 WNHNN and CDR2 SYGVQD come from the germline V gene (reference sequence). The chain's CDR3 is CASSGYSTYNEQFF. CDR3 coding DNA: TGCGCCAGCAGTGGGTACAGCACCTACAATGAGCAGTTCTTC.

The chain uses TRBV6-5 and TRBJ2-7, with D maybe TRBD1 (5 bases). This CDR3 contains 12 residues. Germline values: CDR1 MNHEY, CDR2 SVGAGI. Trimming pared 5 bases from V and 4 bases from J, leaving 9 bases between. The CDR3, as DNA: TGTGCCAGCAGTCCGGACAAATACGAGCAGTACTTC. It specifies CASSPDKYEQYF.

The V gene is TRBV7-3, the J gene TRBJ1-5, with D unresolved. CDR1 and CDR2 (germline): SGHTA, FQGTGA. Trimming pared 5 bases from V and 0 bases from J, leaving 5 bases between. The CDR3 is 13 amino acids. CDR3 coding DNA: TGTGCCAGCAGCACTTATAGCAATCAGCCCCAGCATTTT. Translation: CASSTYSNQPQHF.

The V and J genes are TRBV4-1 and TRBJ2-1, with 12 bases aligning to TRBD2. The CDR3 contains 16 residues. J gave up 9 bases and V 2 bases, and 8 bases lay outside the gene matches. CDR1 is MGHRA, CDR2 YSYEKL, per germline. The CDR3 loop reads CASSQLLAGGPSEQFF. The CDR3 nucleotides are TGCGCCAGCAGCCAATTGCTAGCGGGGGGGCCTAGTGAGCAGTTCTTC.

V usage is TRBV18 and J usage is TRBJ2-7; 9 bases map to TRBD1. Germline assignment: CDR1 KGHSH and CDR2 LQKENI. V lost 3 bases to trimming and J lost 5 bases; unmatched junction nucleotides: 17. There are 18 residues in the CDR3. Here the CDR3 DNA reads TGTGCCAGCTCACCCTCGGGGATTGACAGGGGGGACTTCCACGAGCAGTACTTC. Translating it yields CASSPSGIDRGDFHEQYF.

V usage is TRBV6-5 and J usage is TRBJ1-4; D is undetermined. The CDR3 totals 14 residues. With 5 bases removed from V and 6 bases from J, the gap between germline ends came to 13 bases. Germline V gene data show CDR1 as MNHEY and CDR2 as SVGAGI. The CDR3: CASSLGGQYEKLFF. CDR3 DNA: TGTGCCAGCAGTCTCGGAGGGCAATATGAAAAACTGTTTTTT.

The chain links TRBV30 to TRBJ1-1; the match to TRBD1 covers 11 bases. The germline gives CDR1 GTSNPN, CDR2 SVGIG (reference sequence). J lost 1 base, V lost 3 bases, and 10 bases had no gene match. The CDR3 consists of 17 residues. The CDR3 sequence is CAWRDIGQGARNTEAFF. Here the CDR3 DNA reads TGTGCCTGGAGGGACATAGGACAGGGGGCAAGGAACACTGAAGCTTTCTTT. The full variable domain, its missing parts supplied by reference TRBV30 and TRBJ1-1, is SQTIHQWPATLVQPVGSPLSLECTVEGTSNPNLYWYRQAAGRGLQLLFYSVGIGQISSEVPQNLSASRPQDRQFILSSKKLLLSDSGFYLCAWRDIGQGARNTEAFFGQGTRLTVV.

The chain has TRBV30 and TRBJ1-1; the match to TRBD1 covers 7 bases. Trimming at V came to 1 base and at J to 1 base, leaving 3 bases not matched to a gene. Germline assignment: CDR1 GTSNPN and CDR2 SVGIG (reference sequence). This CDR3 comprises 14 residues. CDR3 residues: CAWSDWTGNTEAFF. CDR3 DNA: TGTGCCTGGAGTGACTGGACAGGGAACACTGAAGCTTTCTTT.